Here is one TCR beta chain with its context. Trimming removed 5 bases from V and 7 bases from J, with 14 bases in between. CDR1 is MDHEN and CDR2 is SYDVKM in the germline V gene. The CDR3 extends over 14 amino acids. The protocol was immunoSEQ multiplex PCR, while the TCRdb copy is restricted to in-frame clones and leaves out a portion. The table lists 67,000 or so clones, 87% of them singletons. This sample was taken from a study of lymphopenia after photon versus proton radiotherapy. V usage is TRBV28 and J usage is TRBJ1-4; tentative D call: TRBD1 (6 bases). This material consisted of peripheral blood, taken from a patient treated with proton-based radiotherapy. The sequence was obtained from a man older than 75 with esophageal cancer. The CDR3 nucleotides read TGTGCCAGCAGTCCGGAGGGGGTCCGTGAAAAACTGTTTTTT. Translating gives CASSPEGVREKLFF. The full variable domain, with the rest looked up from reference TRBV28 and TRBJ1-4, is DVKVTQSSRYLVKRTGEKVFLECVQDMDHENMFWYRQDPGLGLRLIYFSYDVKMKEKGDIPEGYSVSREKKERFSLILESASTNQTSMYLCASSPEGVREKLFFGSGTQLSVL.